One T cell receptor (beta chain) is described in this entry. The CDR3 runs 13 residues. CDR1 and CDR2 from the germline V gene are LNHDA and SQIVND (reference sequence). The trim removed 10 bases at V and 2 bases at J, leaving 5 bases unmatched. The data stem from a study of blood T cell repertoires in COVID-19. The wider study: The study drew acute and convalescent COVID-19 samples from the United States, Italy and Spain. Sources were T cells, B-cell-depleted T cells, or PBMCs; the material itself was cDNA or gDNA.

Patients from Seattle were sampled longitudinally, starting during active infection. Per the original methods: Amplification of reference gene primers provided the estimated nucleated cell counts. Here immunoSEQ multiplex PCR was the method, and the copy in TCRdb shows in-frame clones only, minus some. V and J calls and clone size come straight from that table; D and trimming were deduced from the DNA. This sample carries some 170,000 clones, 93% of them seen once, and the ten largest clones take 2%. The sequence came from a woman in her sixties or seventies with COVID-19, enrolled during active disease. The rearrangement links TRBV19 to TRBJ2-7; 10 nucleotides match TRBD1. Sequenced sample: peripheral blood. CDR3 in amino acids: CATGGQGTYEQYF. The CDR3 coding sequence is TGTGCCACTGGGGGACAGGGGACCTACGAGCAGTACTTC. The entire variable domain, with the rest obtained from reference TRBV19 and TRBJ2-7, is as follows: DGGITQSPKYLFRKEGQNVTLSCEQNLNHDAMYWYRQDPGQGLRLIYYSQIVNDFQKGDIAEGYSVSREKKESFPLTVTSAQKNPTAFYLCATGGQGTYEQYFGPGTRLTVT.